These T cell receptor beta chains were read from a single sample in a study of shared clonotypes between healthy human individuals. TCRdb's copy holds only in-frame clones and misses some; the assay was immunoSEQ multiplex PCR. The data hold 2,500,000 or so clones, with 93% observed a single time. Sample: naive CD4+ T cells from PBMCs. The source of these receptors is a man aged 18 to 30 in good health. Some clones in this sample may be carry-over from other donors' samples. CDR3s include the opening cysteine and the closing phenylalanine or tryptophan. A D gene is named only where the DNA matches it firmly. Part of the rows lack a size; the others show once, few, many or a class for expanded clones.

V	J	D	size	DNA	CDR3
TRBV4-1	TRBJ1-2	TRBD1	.	TGCGCCAGCAGCCGGCAGGACAGGGTTTATGGCTACACCTTC	CASSRQDRVYGYTF
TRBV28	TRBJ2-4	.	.	TGTGCCAGCAGCAAAAGGGCAACGCTGAAAAACATTCAGTACTTC	CASSKRATLKNIQYF
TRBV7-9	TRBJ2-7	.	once	TGTGCCAGCAGCGTAGGGGGATCGGGCCCCTACGAGCAGTACTTC	CASSVGGSGPYEQYF
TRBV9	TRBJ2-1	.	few	TGTGCCAGCAGCGTAGCACCCCCCTCCTACAATGAGCAGTTCTTC	CASSVAPPSYNEQFF
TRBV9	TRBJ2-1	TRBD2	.	TGTGCCAGCAGCGTAGCCGGCGGGGGATACACCTACAATGAGCAGTTCTTC	CASSVAGGGYTYNEQFF
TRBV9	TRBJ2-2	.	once	TGTGCCAGCAGCGCAAGGGGCGGTTCAACCGGGGAGCTGTTTTTT	CASSARGGSTGELFF
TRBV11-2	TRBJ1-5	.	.	TGTGCCAGCAGCGCAGAGGTTCGGAATCAGCCCCAGCATTTT	CASSAEVRNQPQHF
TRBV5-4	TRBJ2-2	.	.	TGTGCCAGCAGCTCTGCGGGACTCGACACCGGGGAGCTGTTTTTT	CASSSAGLDTGELFF
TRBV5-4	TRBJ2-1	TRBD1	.	TGTGCCAGCAGGCCGGGACAGCGAGGCTTGAGGAGGCAGAACAATGAGCAGTTCTTC	CASRPGQRGLRRQNNEQFF
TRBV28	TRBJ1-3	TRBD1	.	TGTGCCAGCAGTTTTGTGAGGGGGCGCGGAAACACCATATATTTT	CASSFVRGRGNTIYF
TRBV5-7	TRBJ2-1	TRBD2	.	TGTGCCAGCAGCTGGGCCTTGGAGCGGGAGCCCAATGAGCAGTTCTTC	CASSWALEREPNEQFF
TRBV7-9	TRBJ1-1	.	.	TGTGCCAGCAGCCCTAAGACAGGAATGAACACTGAAGCTTTCTTT	CASSPKTGMNTEAFF
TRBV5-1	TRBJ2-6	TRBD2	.	TGCGCCAGCAGCCCGATCCCATTTTCTAGCGGGAGATTTGGGGCCAACGTCCTGACTTTC	CASSPIPFSSGRFGANVLTF
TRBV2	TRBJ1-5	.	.	TGTGCCAGCAGTGAATCGGCTCAGTATCAGCCCCAGCATTTT	CASSESAQYQPQHF
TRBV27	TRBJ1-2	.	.	TGTGCCAGCAGTTCCCTTAGGGAAGGCTATGGCTACACCTTC	CASSSLREGYGYTF
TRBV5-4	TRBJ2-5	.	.	TGTGCCAGCAGCGATACCGGGATAGGGCACCAGAAGGAGACCCAGTACTTC	CASSDTGIGHQKETQYF
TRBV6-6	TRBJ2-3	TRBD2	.	TGTGCCAGCACCGGGGTTGGGGGGAGGGGCCAAGGTACGCAGTATTTT	CASTGVGGRGQGTQYF
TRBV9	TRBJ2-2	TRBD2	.	TGTGCCAGCAGCGGAGCATGGGGTAGCGGGTTTAACACCGGGGAGCTGTTTTTT	CASSGAWGSGFNTGELFF
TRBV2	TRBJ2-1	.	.	TGTGCCAGCACCTTGGCAGACTACAATGAGCAGTTCTTC	CASTLADYNEQFF
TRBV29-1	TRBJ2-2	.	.	TGCAGCGTTGAACCCTCCCTGAACACCGGGGAGCTGTTTTTT	CSVEPSLNTGELFF
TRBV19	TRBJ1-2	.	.	TGTGCCAGTAGTACGGACAGCACCTATGGCTACACCTTC	CASSTDSTYGYTF
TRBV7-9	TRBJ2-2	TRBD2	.	TGTGCCAGCAGCTTGCGTACGGGAGGGGTCACCGGGGAGCTGTTTTTT	CASSLRTGGVTGELFF
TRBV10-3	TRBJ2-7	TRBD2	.	TGTGCCATCAGTGGTAGCCTACTAGCGGGAGGGAACGAGCAGTACTTC	CAISGSLLAGGNEQYF
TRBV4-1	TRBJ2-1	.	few	TGCGCCAGCAGCTCTACTCCAGGGAGCTCCTACAATGAGCAGTTCTTC	CASSSTPGSSYNEQFF
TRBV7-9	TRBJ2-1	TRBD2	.	TGTGCCAGCGCGGGAGGGTATAATGAGCAGTTCTTC	CASAGGYNEQFF
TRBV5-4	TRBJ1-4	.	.	TGTGCCAGCAGCCCCGTACCGAATGAAAAACTGTTTTTT	CASSPVPNEKLFF
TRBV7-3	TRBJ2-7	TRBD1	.	TGTGCCAGCAGTTTTACCGGGACAGGGGGGTTCGAGCAGTACTTC	CASSFTGTGGFEQYF
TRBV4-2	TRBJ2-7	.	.	TGTGCCAGCAGCCAAGGTCTAGGCGAGCAGTACTTC	CASSQGLGEQYF
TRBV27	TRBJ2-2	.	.	TGTGCCAGCAGTAAGATCAGGGTATACACCGGGGAGCTGTTTTTT	CASSKIRVYTGELFF
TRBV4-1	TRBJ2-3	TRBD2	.	TGCGCCAGCAGCCCCTGGGGGGGGAGGTACACAGATACGCAGTATTTT	CASSPWGGRYTDTQYF
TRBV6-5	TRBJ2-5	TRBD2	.	TGTGCCATCGGGACTAGAGCTCAAGAGACCCAGTACTTC	CAIGTRAQETQYF
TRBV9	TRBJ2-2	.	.	TGTGCCAGCAGCTCGAGGGGGGGAGCGAACACCGGGGAGCTGTTTTTT	CASSSRGGANTGELFF
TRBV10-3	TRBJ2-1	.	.	TGTGCCATCAGTGAGTCGGGGGCTAGCGGTTACCCCCTCTCCTACAATGAGCAGTTCTTC	CAISESGASGYPLSYNEQFF
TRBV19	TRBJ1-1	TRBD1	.	TGTGCCAGCCGAACAGGGGGCGCGGGCACTGAAGCTTTCTTT	CASRTGGAGTEAFF
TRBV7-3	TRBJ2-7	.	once	TGTGCCAGCAGCCGCTCCCCGGGGGACGAGCAGTACTTC	CASSRSPGDEQYF
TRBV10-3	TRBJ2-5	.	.	TGTGCCATCAGTGCGGGCAAACAAGAGACCCAGTACTTC	CAISAGKQETQYF
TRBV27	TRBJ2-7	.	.	TGTGCCAGCAGTTCGAGGGGACGGGAGTCCTACGAGCAGTACTTC	CASSSRGRESYEQYF
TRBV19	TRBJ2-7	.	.	TGTGCCAGTACCGAGGGCCTCTCCTACGAGCAGTACTTC	CASTEGLSYEQYF
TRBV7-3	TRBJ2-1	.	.	TGTGCCAGCAGCTTTTCGTCACAGTCCTACAATGAGCAGTTCTTC	CASSFSSQSYNEQFF
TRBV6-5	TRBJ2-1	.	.	TGTGCCACCTCGATAGCGTCCCCCTCCTACAATGAGCAGTTCTTC	CATSIASPSYNEQFF
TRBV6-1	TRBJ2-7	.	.	TGTGCCAGCAGTGAAAGGGGGGTCTCCTACGAGCAGTACTTC	CASSERGVSYEQYF
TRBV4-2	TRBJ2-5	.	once	TGTGCCAGCAGCCAAGATGGGGGCCGACAAGAGACCCAGTACTTC	CASSQDGGRQETQYF
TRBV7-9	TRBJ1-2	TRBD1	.	TGTGCCAGCAGCTGGACAGGAGCAAACTATGGCTACACCTTC	CASSWTGANYGYTF
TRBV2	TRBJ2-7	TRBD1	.	TGTGCCAGCAGACTGACAGGGTATTTGGGCGAGCAGTACTTC	CASRLTGYLGEQYF
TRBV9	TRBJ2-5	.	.	TGTGCCAGCAGCTCCCTGGGGGGCCAAGAGACCCAGTACTTC	CASSSLGGQETQYF
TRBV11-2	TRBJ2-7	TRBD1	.	TGTGCCAGCACCCGGGGGGACAGGGCCATTAGCTCCTACGAGCAGTACTTC	CASTRGDRAISSYEQYF
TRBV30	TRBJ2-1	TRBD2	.	TGTGCCTGGAGTGTGCTGAACGGGAGGGCCTACAATGAGCAGTTCTTC	CAWSVLNGRAYNEQFF
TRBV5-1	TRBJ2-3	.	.	TGCGCCAGCAGCTTGGTTGCGGGCAACACAGATACGCAGTATTTT	CASSLVAGNTDTQYF
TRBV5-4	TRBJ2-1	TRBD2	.	TGTGCCAGCAGCTTGGGCGGGACTAGCGGGACGGATGAGCAGTTCTTC	CASSLGGTSGTDEQFF
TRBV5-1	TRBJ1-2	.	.	TGCGCCAGCAGCCCCGGGCGATACTATGGCTACACCTTC	CASSPGRYYGYTF
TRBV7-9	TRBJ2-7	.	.	TGTGCCAGCGCCAGGGATACCTACGAGCAGTACTTC	CASARDTYEQYF
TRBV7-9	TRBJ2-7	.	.	TGTGCCAGCAGCTTTGCTGGACTGGGCTACGAGCAGTACTTC	CASSFAGLGYEQYF
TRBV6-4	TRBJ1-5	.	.	TGTGCCAGCAGTGACGGGCACAAGTATAGCAATCAGCCCCAGCATTTT	CASSDGHKYSNQPQHF
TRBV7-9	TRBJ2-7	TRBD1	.	TGTGCCAGCAGCTGGGGACAGGGGAGCAACGAGCAGTACTTC	CASSWGQGSNEQYF
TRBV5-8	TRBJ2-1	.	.	TGTGCCAGCAGCTTAGCCAAGAATGAGCAGTTCTTC	CASSLAKNEQFF
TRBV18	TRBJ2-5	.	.	TGTGCCAGCTCACCGACGACGGTACAGCAAGAGACCCAGTACTTC	CASSPTTVQQETQYF
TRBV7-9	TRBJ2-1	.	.	TGTGCCAGCAGCTTAGGTTCTAGCTCCTACAATGAGCAGTTCTTC	CASSLGSSSYNEQFF